This T cell receptor (beta chain) was observed in a study of blood T cells in healthy people across ages (dated by TCRdb to 2014 to 2015). Looking at the study overall: In model experiments, template switching captured about one uniquely barcoded TCR beta cDNA molecule for every two T cells. The donors were divided into four age groups: young (average about 15 years), middle-aged (over 35), aged (around 67) and long-lived (about 84). Using deep sequencing normalized with unique cDNA molecular identifiers, the study measured how TCR beta repertoire diversity changes with age. To avoid experimental bias, donors of different ages were distributed randomly across sequencing lanes. Two additional independent replicas of 1 million unique cDNA reads from the same blood draw were analyzed for two donors (one aged 18 to 30 and one aged 80 or older). Broad study findings and their caveats: Donor CMV infection status was unknown, potentially confounding age-related changes in expanded clonotypes. Bulk unsorted PBMC profiling prevented conclusive comparison of naive and antigen-experienced compartments. The long-lived group showed more naive CD4+ T cells, fewer expanded clones and increased TCR diversity than the aged group, suggesting age selection. Observed TCR beta diversity per million T cells fell roughly linearly with age, and a significant reduction was already apparent by age around 39. Total diversity estimates from one million sequenced T cells were considered lower bounds and underestimates. Observed TCR beta diversity correlated strongly with the percentage of naive T cells measured by flow cytometry.

From the cysteine through the phenylalanine, the CDR3 covers 15 amino acids. Only the CDR3 DNA stays, 45 bases, in frame from base 1. The junction shows trimming of 3 bases on V and 6 bases on J, and the gene matches do not reach 7 bases of it. Per the germline V gene, SGHTA is the CDR1 and FQGNSA is the CDR2. The library was obtained by 5' RACE. The reads were generated on an Illumina HiSeq 2500. A second about 6 to 11 cycle PCR used a sample-barcoded 5' primer and a J-beta primer mix. A unique molecular identifier was introduced onto each TCR beta cDNA molecule by a template-switch 5' adaptor carrying 12 random nucleotides. At least 3 million CDR3-containing paired-end reads were obtained from each sample. First-strand cDNA was synthesized from all RNA with the Mint cDNA synthesis kit, primed by a TRBC-specific oligonucleotide. All cDNA was treated with uracil-DNA glycosylase and then went through a first 18-cycle PCR with the universal primers M1SS and BC2_uni_R. From the authors' description of their analysis: Normalization of each sample was performed by random selection of 1 million high-quality reads, each carrying a distinct molecular identifier. Reads with shared molecular identifiers were discarded instead of being binned into consensus sequences. MiTCR, with a Q25 quality threshold and the strictest error-elimination algorithm, was used for CDR3 identification, clonotype clustering and error correction. A nonparametric unseen species model with Euler transformation was used to estimate lower-bound total TCR beta diversity. The public sequencing data were trimmed at Q25 with fastp and processed into clonotypes with MiXCR by TCRdb, which kept only in-frame beta chains. All rows with the same CDR3 protein become a single entry with the most common DNA and genes. TCRdb's processing, not the study's, gives the V and J calls here. Within this sample are roughly 1,800,000 distinct CDR3 sequences, with 40% to 55% of them counted one time only. Of the sample, less than 2.5% is held by the ten largest clones.

The roughly 42 donors, aged 6 to 90 years, were systemically healthy Caucasian individuals from Russia. Ten milliliters of peripheral blood were drawn from each donor into EDTA-treated Vacutainer tubes. PBMCs were isolated by Ficoll-Paque density-gradient centrifugation, with at least 6.5 million obtained per sample. Trizol reagent was used to extract total RNA from PBMCs, with at least 5.5 micrograms per sample. For every donor, an aliquot of PBMCs went through flow cytometry to measure the percentages of naive CD45RAhigh/CD27high T cells. Details on this clonotype: Its recognized antigen is unknown. Qualities for individual bases were not recorded, and no much larger clone is one base off.

The TCR originated in a woman aged 40 to 50 in good health. In this chain, TRBV7-2 is recombined with TRBJ2-1; TRBD2 fits 8 bases in the junction. The sample comprised blood. This receptor has the CDR3 CASSFGGGPPNEQFF. The base sequence is TGTGCCAGCAGCTTCGGCGGGGGGCCCCCCAATGAGCAGTTCTTC.